Listed below are T cell receptor beta chains from one sample, sequenced in a study of graft-versus-host responses after intestinal transplantation. Only in-frame clones appear in the TCRdb table, and some are missing; sequencing was by immunoSEQ multiplex PCR. This sample carries 80,000 to 100,000 clones, roughly 89% of them seen once, and the ten largest clones take roughly 0.2%. These receptors have no known antigen. Source: unstimulated CD4+ T cells sorted from spleen or lymph node cells, taken before transplant. The source of these receptors is a human donor who was the organ donor for an intestinal transplant. Both conserved end residues are part of each CDR3. D genes are given only for firm matches. The size entry is marked missing in some rows and otherwise reads once, few, many or a size class.

. TRBJ2-7 . 13 TRBV4-2 TGTGCCAGCAGCCAAGGGCGCGGGGACGAGCAGTACTTC CASSQGRGDEQYF
. TRBJ2-3 TRBD2 17 TRBV7-9 TGTGCCAGCAGCCTTAGCGGGGGGGCGGTAACGACAGATACGCAGTATTTT CASSLSGGAVTTDTQYF
. TRBJ2-5 TRBD1 12 TRBV30 TGTGCCTGGAGGGGACAGGGATGGACCCAGTACTTC CAWRGQGWTQYF
. TRBJ2-7 TRBD1 13 TRBV6-5 TGTGCCAGCTCAGGGGGCGCCCCCGACGAGCAGTACTTC CASSGGAPDEQYF
. TRBJ2-2 . 15 TRBV4-2 TGTGCCAGCAGCCAAGCACAGGGAGACACCGGGGAGCTGTTTTTT CASSQAQGDTGELFF
. TRBJ2-5 . 13 TRBV4-3 TGCGCCAGCAGCCAAGATCCCCGCGAGGCCCAGTACTTC CASSQDPREAQYF
. TRBJ1-2 TRBD1 15 TRBV4-2 TGTGCCAGCAGCCAAGATTGGGACAGGGAATATGGCTACACCTTC CASSQDWDREYGYTF
. TRBJ2-7 TRBD2 14 TRBV5-1 TGCGCCAGCAGCTTAGCGGGGGGAACGGTCGAGCAGTACTTC CASSLAGGTVEQYF
once TRBJ2-4 . 15 TRBV6-6 TGTGCCAGCAGCCACGGACAGGGAGGGTCAAACATTCAGTACTTC CASSHGQGGSNIQYF
once TRBJ2-3 TRBD1 16 TRBV5-6 TGTGCCAGCAGCCACACTCACAGGGGATCGGCGGATACGCAGTATTTT CASSHTHRGSADTQYF
. TRBJ1-2 TRBD1 15 TRBV6-5 TGTGCCAGCAGTTACCTGACAGGGGGGAAATATGGCTACACCTTC CASSYLTGGKYGYTF